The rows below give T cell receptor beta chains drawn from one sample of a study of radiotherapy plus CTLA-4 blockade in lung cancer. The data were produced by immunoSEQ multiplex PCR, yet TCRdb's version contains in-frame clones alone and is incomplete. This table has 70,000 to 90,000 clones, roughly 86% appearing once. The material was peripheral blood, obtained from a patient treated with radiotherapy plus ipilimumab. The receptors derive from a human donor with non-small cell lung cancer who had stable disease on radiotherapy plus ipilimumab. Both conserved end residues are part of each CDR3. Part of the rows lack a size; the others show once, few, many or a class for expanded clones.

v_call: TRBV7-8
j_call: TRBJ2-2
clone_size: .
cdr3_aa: CASSFPNSVRTGELFF

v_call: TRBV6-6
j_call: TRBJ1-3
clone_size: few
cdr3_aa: CASSTTGTGNTIYF

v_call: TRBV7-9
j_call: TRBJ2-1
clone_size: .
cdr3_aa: CASSPKGEYYNEQFF

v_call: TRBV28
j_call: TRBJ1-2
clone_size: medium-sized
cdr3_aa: CASSLAGFGGYTF

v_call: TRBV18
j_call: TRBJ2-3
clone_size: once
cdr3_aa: CASSYTDTQYF

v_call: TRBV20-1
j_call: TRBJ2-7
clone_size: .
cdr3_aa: CSARSLEQYF

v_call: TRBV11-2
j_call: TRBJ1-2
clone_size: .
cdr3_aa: CASSLEVPSYGYTF

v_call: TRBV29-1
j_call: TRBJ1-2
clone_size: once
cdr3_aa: CSVDRNYGYTF

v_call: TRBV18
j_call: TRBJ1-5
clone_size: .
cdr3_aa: CASSPGRVSNQPQHF

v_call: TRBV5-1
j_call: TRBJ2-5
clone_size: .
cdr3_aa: CASSLAGDQETQYF

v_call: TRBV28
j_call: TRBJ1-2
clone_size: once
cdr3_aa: CASSLSGTNYGYTF

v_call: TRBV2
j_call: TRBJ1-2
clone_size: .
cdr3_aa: CASSERWQEVDGYTF

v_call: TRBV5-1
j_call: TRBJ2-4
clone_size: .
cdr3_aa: CASSSLLAKNIQYF

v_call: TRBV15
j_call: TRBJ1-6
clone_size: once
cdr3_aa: CATSRGQGTLSYNSPLHF

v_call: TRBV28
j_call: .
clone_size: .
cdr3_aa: CASSLVGSYTDTQHF

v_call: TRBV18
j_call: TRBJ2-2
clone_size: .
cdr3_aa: CASSPPGQPAGELFF

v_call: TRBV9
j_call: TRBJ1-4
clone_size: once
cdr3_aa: CASSPRGGSEYNEKLFF

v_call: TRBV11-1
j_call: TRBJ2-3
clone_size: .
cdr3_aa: CASSLLAGSSTDTQYF

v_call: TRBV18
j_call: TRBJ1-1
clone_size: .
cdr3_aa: CASSPRALQGARRTEAFF

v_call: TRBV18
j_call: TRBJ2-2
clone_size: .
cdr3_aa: CASSPKRAGGPVSNTGELFF

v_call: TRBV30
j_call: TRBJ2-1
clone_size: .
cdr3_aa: CAWSVGHFNNEQFF

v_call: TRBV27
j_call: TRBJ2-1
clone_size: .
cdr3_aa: CASSLGYEQFF

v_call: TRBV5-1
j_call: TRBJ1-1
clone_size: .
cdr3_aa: CASSYPRTGGLLGGEAFF

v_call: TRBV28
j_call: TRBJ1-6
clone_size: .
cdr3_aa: CASRQPNGGIGFNSPLHF

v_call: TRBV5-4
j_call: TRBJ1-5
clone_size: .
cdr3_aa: CASSQAQGNSNQPQHF

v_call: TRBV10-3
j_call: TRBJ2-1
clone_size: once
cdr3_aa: CAISGVPLQGSYNEQFF

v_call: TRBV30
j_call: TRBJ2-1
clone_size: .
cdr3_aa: CDLRKGTGITYNEQFF

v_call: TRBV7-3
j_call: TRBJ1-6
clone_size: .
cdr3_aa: CASSLTRGYNSPLHF

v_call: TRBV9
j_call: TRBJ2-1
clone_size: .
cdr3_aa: CASSVGGNSYNEQFF

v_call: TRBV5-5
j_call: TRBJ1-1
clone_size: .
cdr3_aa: CASSLVAGQVGTEAFF

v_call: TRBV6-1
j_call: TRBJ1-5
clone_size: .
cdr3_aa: CASSEAGGLYSNQPQHF

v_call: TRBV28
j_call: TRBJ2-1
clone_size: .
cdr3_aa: CASSFGLDNEQFF

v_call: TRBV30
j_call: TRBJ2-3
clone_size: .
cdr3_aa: CAWRGRDTQYF

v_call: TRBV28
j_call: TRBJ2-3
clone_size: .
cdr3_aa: CATGLAGGPYTDTQYF

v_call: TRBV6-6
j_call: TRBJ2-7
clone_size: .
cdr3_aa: CASSYSREGSYEQYF

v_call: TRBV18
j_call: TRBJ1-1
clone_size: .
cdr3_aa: CASSPLDNTEAFF

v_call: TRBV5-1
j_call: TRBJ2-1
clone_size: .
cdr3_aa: CASSTPRNNEQFF

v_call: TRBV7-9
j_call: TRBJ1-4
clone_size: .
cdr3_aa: CASSLPSEKLFF

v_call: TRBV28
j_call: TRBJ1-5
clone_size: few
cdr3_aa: CASGDRGKQPQHF

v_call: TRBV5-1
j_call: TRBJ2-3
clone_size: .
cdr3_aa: CASSLDVTSTDTQYF

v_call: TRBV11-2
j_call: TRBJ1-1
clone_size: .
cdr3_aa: CASSPEPLPRNTEAFF

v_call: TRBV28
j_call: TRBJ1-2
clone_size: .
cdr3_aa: CASSLIGGYTF

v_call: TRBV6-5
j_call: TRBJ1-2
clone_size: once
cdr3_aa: CASSYDRGRDYGYTF

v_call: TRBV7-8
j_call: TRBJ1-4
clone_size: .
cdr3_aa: CASSFRGLNEKLFF

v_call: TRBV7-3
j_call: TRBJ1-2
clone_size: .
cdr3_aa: CASSLMGVNYGYTF

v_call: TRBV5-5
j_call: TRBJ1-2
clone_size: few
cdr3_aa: CASSLGQNYGYTF

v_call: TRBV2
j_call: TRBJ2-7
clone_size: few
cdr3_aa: CASRGLAGGKEQYF